This T cell receptor (beta chain) comes out of a study of T cell repertoires in cytomegalovirus infection. In regard to this clonotype: What it binds is not known.

MiXCR was run by TCRdb on the reads, yielding one entry per CDR3 protein. The table lists some 800,000 distinct CDR3 sequences, just under 30% of them singletons, with less than 15% in the top ten. The source material was cultured CD8+ T cells from PBMCs, sampled from culture after CMV antigen stimulation. This receptor was taken from a human donor in good health (CMV status not recorded). Some clones in this sample may be carry-over from other donors' samples.

In DNA form, the CDR3 reads TGCGCCAGCAGCCATTATGTGGGGTCGACTGAAGCTTTCTTT. Translation: CASSHYVGSTEAFF. The V gene is TRBV4-1, the J gene TRBJ1-1, with D uncertain. The V gene's germline CDR1 is MGHRA and CDR2 YSYEKL. Trimming removed 3 bases from V and 5 bases from J, with 13 bases in between. The CDR3 consists of 14 residues.